What follows are 15 T cell receptor beta chains derived from one specimen sequenced in a study of blood T cell repertoires in COVID-19. The table came from immunoSEQ multiplex PCR; TCRdb's copy has only in-frame clones and leaves some out. The sample holds approximately 150,000 clones, about 86% seen once. Sequencing was done on a sample of peripheral blood. The receptors come from a woman between 45 and 65 years old with active or convalescent COVID-19.

This chain uses TRBV19 with TRBJ1-2; 8 nucleotides line up with TRBD1. Trimming removed 6 bases from V and 2 bases from J; junction bases left unmatched: 8. The V gene's germline CDR1 is LNHDA and CDR2 SQIVND (reference sequence). The CDR3 has 15 amino acids. For the CDR3, the DNA is TGTGCCAGTAGATTGGGACAGGCGATAAACTATGGCTACACCTTC. Translating gives CASRLGQAINYGYTF.

CDR3 in amino acids: CASSLEANTEAFF. The CDR3 DNA reads TGTGCCAGCAGTTTAGAAGCGAACACTGAAGCTTTCTTT. The chain combines TRBV28 with TRBJ1-1; D is ambiguous. The CDR3 extends over 13 amino acids. CDR1 is MDHEN, CDR2 SYDVKM, per germline. Trimming took off 2 bases at V and 1 base at J, with 5 bases between the two ends.

This clone has a single count. The chain links TRBV21-1 to TRBJ2-2; the DNA was not compared with TRBD1, the D call given in the table. TRBV21-1 is tagged as a pseudogene. This CDR3 contains 16 residues. The chain's CDR3 is CASTPGTGKDTGELFF. Here the CDR3 DNA reads TGTGCCAGCACCCCCGGGACAGGGAAAGACACCGGGGAGCTGTTTTTT.

The chain's CDR3 is CASSQDPRTEAFF. The CDR3 DNA follows: TGTGCCAGCAGCCAAGATCCTCGCACTGAAGCTTTCTTT. The chain couples TRBV3-1 (or the pseudogene TRBV3-2) to TRBJ1-1; D remains unclear. The V gene's germline CDR1 is LGHDT and CDR2 YNNKEL (reference sequence). This CDR3 is 13 amino acids long. V was trimmed by 0 bases and J by 4 bases, leaving 6 bases between them.

This rearrangement joins TRBV19 to TRBJ1-5; 11 positions match TRBD1. The V gene end was trimmed by 3 bases and the J gene end by 6 bases; junction bases not matched to a gene: 7. Germline CDR1 and CDR2: LNHDA and SQIVND (reference sequence). This CDR3 is built from 16 residues. The CDR3 DNA sequence: TGTGCCAGTAGTATTTTGGACAGGGGGCAAGGTCAGCCCCAGCATTTT. It encodes CASSILDRGQGQPQHF.

In its sample, this clone was seen once. The chain combines TRBV7-9 with TRBJ1-2, with D unresolved. The CDR3 length is 16 residues. CDR1 and CDR2 (germline): SEHNR, FQNEAQ (reference sequence). Trimming took off 8 bases at V and 3 bases at J, with 22 bases between the two ends. CDR3 nucleotides: TGTGCCAGCCTTCCCCCCGATGGGAAGCGGCACTATGGCTACACCTTC. Its translation is CASLPPDGKRHYGYTF.

This clone was recorded once. CDR3 sequence (DNA): TGTGCCAGCAGCTGGGAGACAGGGTTCTACGAGCAGTACTTC. Amino acids: CASSWETGFYEQYF. The chain employs TRBV5-4 and TRBJ2-7; 7 positions agree with TRBD1. The CDR3 has 14 residues. Trimming cost V 3 bases and J 3 bases; bases outside gene matches: 6. Germline V gives CDR1 SGHNT, CDR2 YYREEE (reference sequence).

V gene TRBV19 combines with J gene TRBJ2-1; D is possibly TRBD2 (6 bases). This CDR3 comprises 15 residues. CDR1 LNHDA and CDR2 SQIVND come from the germline V gene (reference sequence). Trimming took off 3 bases at V and 1 base at J, with 10 bases between the two ends. CDR3 residues: CASSISGESYNEQFF. The CDR3 DNA sequence: TGTGCCAGTAGTATCTCGGGGGAATCCTACAATGAGCAGTTCTTC. The full variable domain, with the rest looked up from reference TRBV19 and TRBJ2-1, is DGGITQSPKYLFRKEGQNVTLSCEQNLNHDAMYWYRQDPGQGLRLIYYSQIVNDFQKGDIAEGYSVSREKKESFPLTVTSAQKNPTAFYLCASSISGESYNEQFFGPGTRLTVL.

This clone was found once. The J gene is TRBJ1-2, the V gene TRBV2, with 9 bases identical to TRBD1. With V trimmed by 7 bases and J by 3 bases, 3 bases remained unmatched. The CDR3 runs to 13 residues. CDR1 SNHLY and CDR2 FYNNEI come from the germline V gene. CDR3 coding DNA: TGTGCCAGCATACAGGGGGCGGACTATGGCTACACCTTC. It yields the protein CASIQGADYGYTF.

The chain employs TRBV7-2 and TRBJ1-6, with TRBD1 as a possible D gene (5 bases). CDR1 is SGHTA, CDR2 FQGNSA, per germline. V was pared by 2 bases and J by 8 bases, with 7 bases between. The CDR3 contains 13 residues. CDR3: CASSLTGYSPLHF. CDR3 DNA sequence: TGTGCCAGCAGCTTAACAGGTTATTCACCCCTCCACTTT.

V and J are TRBV6-5 and TRBJ1-4; no reliable D call. V was trimmed by 4 bases and J by 6 bases, leaving 12 bases between them. The length of the CDR3 is 14 residues. The germline CDR1 and CDR2 sequences are MNHEY and SVGAGI. The CDR3 DNA is TGTGCCAGCAGTTGGACGGAGGGAGATGAAAAACTGTTTTTT. This translates into CASSWTEGDEKLFF.

The chain links TRBV18 to TRBJ1-2, with TRBD1 identical over 7 bases. J was trimmed by 2 bases and V by 3 bases; bases with no gene match: 3. This CDR3 is 14 amino acids long. In germline, CDR1 is KGHSH, CDR2 LQKENI. CDR3 protein: CASSPPGGNYGYTF. In DNA, the CDR3 is TGTGCCAGCTCACCTCCAGGGGGGAACTATGGCTACACCTTC.

The gene calls are TRBV7-3 and TRBJ2-7, with 10 bases lining up with TRBD2. CDR1 and CDR2 from the germline V gene are SGHTA and FQGTGA. Losses at the gene ends were 5 bases for V and 3 bases for J; bases not matched to a gene: 7. This CDR3 comprises 15 residues. DNA for the CDR3: TGTGCCAGCAGCGAGACCGGGACTAGCGTCTACGAGCAGTACTTC. Translation: CASSETGTSVYEQYF.

The sample holds one count of this clone. CDR3 in DNA: TGTGCTAGTAGATTTAGCGGGGGTTACGAGCAGTACTTC. Residues: CASRFSGGYEQYF. The V call is TRBV12-5, the J call TRBJ2-7; 9 bases align to TRBD2. V lost 8 bases to trimming and J lost 4 bases; unmatched junction nucleotides: 6. Germline lookup yields CDR1 LGHNT and CDR2 FRNRAP. The CDR3 has 13 amino acids.

The chain carries TRBV9 and TRBJ1-2; D uncertain. Per germline, CDR1 SGDLS and CDR2 YYNGEE. This CDR3 is 11 amino acids long. V lost 7 bases, J lost 4 bases, and 8 bases lay in between. CDR3 sequence: CASAGSYGYTF. The CDR3 DNA sequence: TGTGCCAGCGCGGGGAGCTATGGCTACACCTTC.